These 8 T cell receptor beta chains were all obtained from the same sample, sequenced in a study of blood T cell repertoires in COVID-19. Clones were sequenced by immunoSEQ multiplex PCR, and TCRdb holds only the in-frame ones, with some missing. The table shows about 270,000 clones, with 80% to 90% occurring only once. The sample was PBMCs or T cells enriched from blood (not recorded which). The source of these receptors is a woman aged 18 to 35 who had recovered from COVID-19.

The DNA for the CDR3 is TGTGCCAGCAGCATGAGTTTGGGACAGGGCTACGGCTACACCTTC. Encoded protein: CASSMSLGQGYGYTF. This chain joins TRBV14 and TRBJ1-2; TRBD1 aligns across 9 bases. Trimming took 5 bases from V and 8 from J; bases not matched to a gene: 12. Germline V gene data show CDR1 as SGHDN and CDR2 as FVKESK. This CDR3 has 15 residues.

The chain has TRBV4-1 and TRBJ2-2; tentatively, D is TRBD1 (6 bases). CDR3 length: 17 residues. The germline V gene has CDR1 MGHRA and CDR2 YSYEKL. V was clipped by 1 base and J by 2 bases, with 14 bases between them. The CDR3 DNA follows: TGCGCCAGCAGCCAAGTATCCAGGGGACCCAACACCGGGGAGCTGTTTTTT. The encoded protein is CASSQVSRGPNTGELFF.

The genes are TRBV25-1 and TRBJ1-2, with no clear D. Germline V CDR1 and CDR2: MGHDK, SYGVNS. The CDR3 covers 14 residues. Trimming took off 5 bases at V and 8 bases at J, with 18 bases between the two ends. The CDR3 loop is CASSSNPWTDGYTF. The CDR3 DNA sequence: TGTGCCAGCAGTTCGAATCCTTGGACTGACGGCTACACCTTC.

The chain carries TRBV4-1 and TRBJ1-4; unclear D gene. In germline, CDR1 is MGHRA, CDR2 YSYEKL. The CDR3 contains 13 residues. Trimming cost V 2 bases and J 3 bases, with 4 bases left between them. The CDR3 DNA follows: TGCGCCAGCAGCCAATCGGCTAATGAAAAACTGTTTTTT. Its translation: CASSQSANEKLFF.

The V gene is TRBV5-4, the J gene TRBJ2-5; TRBD2 matches 13 bases. Germline CDR1 SGHNT, CDR2 YYREEE (reference sequence). CDR3 size: 15 residues. V shed 4 bases, J shed 4 bases, and the junction held 4 bases outside the gene matches. The CDR3 region is CASSTTSGGSETQYF. The CDR3 DNA sequence: TGTGCCAGCAGCACGACTAGCGGGGGGTCAGAGACCCAGTACTTC.

As DNA, the CDR3 is TGTGCCAGCAGTCCCCCGCAGGGTAGTGGAAACACCATATATTTT. It is translated as CASSPPQGSGNTIYF. The rearrangement joins TRBV28 to TRBJ1-3; a possible D gene is TRBD1 (5 bases). The ends were cut back, 5 bases at V and 3 bases at J, with 14 bases in the middle. The CDR3 is made up of 15 amino acids. Germline CDR1 reads MDHEN; CDR2 reads SYDVKM.

The chain employs TRBV24-1 and TRBJ2-7; 9 bases fit TRBD2. Germline loops: CDR1 KGHDR, CDR2 SFDVKD. The V gene end was trimmed by 3 bases and the J gene end by 4 bases; junction bases not matched to a gene: 12. CDR3 size: 17 residues. The CDR3 sequence: CATSDPSSGGQLYEQYF. Here the CDR3 DNA reads TGTGCCACCAGTGATCCTTCAAGCGGGGGGCAATTATACGAGCAGTACTTC.

CDR3 residues: CASTLGTGALHYGYTF. CDR3 bases: TGTGCCAGCACCCTAGGGACAGGGGCCTTACACTATGGCTACACCTTC. The chain employs TRBV11-2 and TRBJ1-2; TRBD1 agrees at 10 bases. Germline trimming cut 7 bases from V and 3 bases from J; bases unmatched to any gene: 11. CDR1 is SGHAT and CDR2 is FQNNGV in the germline V gene. This CDR3 is built from 16 residues. Full variable domain (outside the CDR3, taken from reference TRBV11-2 and TRBJ1-2): EAGVAQSPRYKIIEKRQSVAFWCNPISGHATLYWYQQILGQGPKLLIQFQNNGVVDDSQLPKDRFSAERLKGVDSTLKIQPAKLEDSAVYLCASTLGTGALHYGYTFGSGTRLTVV.